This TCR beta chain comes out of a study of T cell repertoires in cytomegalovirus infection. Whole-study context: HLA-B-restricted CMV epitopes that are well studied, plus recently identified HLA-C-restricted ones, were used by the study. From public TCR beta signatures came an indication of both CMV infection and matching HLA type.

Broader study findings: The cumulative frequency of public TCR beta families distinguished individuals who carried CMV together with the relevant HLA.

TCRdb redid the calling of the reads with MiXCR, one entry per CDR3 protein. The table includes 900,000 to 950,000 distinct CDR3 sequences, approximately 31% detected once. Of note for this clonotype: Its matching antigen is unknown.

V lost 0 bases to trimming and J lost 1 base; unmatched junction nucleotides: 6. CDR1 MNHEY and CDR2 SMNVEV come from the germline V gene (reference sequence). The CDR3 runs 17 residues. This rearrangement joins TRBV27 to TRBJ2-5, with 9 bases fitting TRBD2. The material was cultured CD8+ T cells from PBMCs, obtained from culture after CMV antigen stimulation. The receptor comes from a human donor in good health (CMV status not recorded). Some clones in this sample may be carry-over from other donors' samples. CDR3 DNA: TGTGCCAGCAGTTTATCGAAGGGACTAGCCTTCCAAGAGACCCAGTACTTC. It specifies CASSLSKGLAFQETQYF.